The source of this T cell receptor (beta chain) is a study of T cell repertoires in cytomegalovirus infection. Whole-study results and caveats: Accumulated public TCR beta family frequency recognized individuals carrying CMV together with the relevant HLA.

In TCRdb, the reads were re-called with MiXCR into one record per CDR3 protein. The sample contains about 150,000 distinct CDR3 sequences, about 20% of which appear only once. Notes on this clonotype: What it binds is unknown.

Germline assignment: CDR1 SGHTA and CDR2 FQGNSA. This CDR3 spans 14 amino acids. The V and J ends lost 7 bases and 3 bases, in that order; junction bases with no gene match: 5. The sample consisted of PBMCs. The chain uses TRBV7-2 and TRBJ2-1; 8 positions agree with TRBD1. This receptor was identified in a human donor in good health (CMV status not recorded). Some clones in this sample may be carry-over from other donors' samples. The CDR3 reads CASTPGTGYNEQFF. CDR3 DNA: TGTGCCAGCACCCCCGGGACAGGCTACAATGAGCAGTTCTTC.